This TCR beta chain was found in a study of cytomegalovirus exposure and HLA in healthy donors (dated by TCRdb to the late 2010s). Regarding the complete study: An earlier analysis of roughly 500 of the donors reported 250 to 350 Gb of sequence data and approximately 110 million unique TCR beta sequences from roughly 200 million T cells. An early release covering about 600 HLA-typed donors comprised 250 to 350 gigabases of sequencing data and around 85 million unique TCR sequences. Among the roughly 370 genotyped donors, approximately 76% belonged to the genetic ancestry cluster associated with self-reported Caucasian donors. The aim of the study was to test whether cataloging public T cell receptors could identify signatures of past pathogen exposure. Using immunosequencing, the study profiled T cell repertoires from fewer than 850 subjects and related those repertoires to cytomegalovirus serostatus. A separate validation cohort of more than 100 different subjects was used in addition to the 666-subject first cohort. To predict cytomegalovirus infection status, the study brought together high-throughput TCR immunosequencing, statistical association of individual TCRs with disease status, and machine learning. A later analysis re-examined previously published TCR beta repertoires from about 700 donors and added high-resolution HLA genotyping to investigate patterns of TCR occurrence. In the later analysis, no new phenotypic data were used to find candidate immune exposures; instead, reliance was placed on TCR beta sequences and their occurrence across donors. To decide whether each TCR beta V gene segment behaved as functional or pseudogenic, an earlier analysis of some 580 of the donors relied on high-throughput TCR beta sequencing. Donor age, sex, ethnicity and CMV serostatus were compiled alongside the repertoire data. A later genetic analysis used genome-wide SNP genotypes for about three fifths of the 666 donors, treating that subset as a discovery cohort. All discovery cohort repertoires had been generated on a single sequencing platform. HLA typing covered class I and class II loci at four-digit resolution. Typing coverage varied by locus: roughly 629-630 donors for A, B, C, DRB1 and DQB1; roughly 510 for DQA1; some 610 for DPA1; roughly 450 for DPB1. Because of strong linkage in the cohort, five DR-DQ haplotypes were treated as single units for association and clustering. Among roughly 400 genotyped donors of the cohort, an average of around 220,000 unique TCR beta nucleotide sequences was sequenced per donor, of which roughly 17% were non-productive. General study outcomes and caveats: The cohort was sequenced for TCR beta chains only, and without alpha or paired-chain data the features that could be detected were limited. A total of 150 to 200 TCR beta chains were listed by the study as associated with cytomegalovirus. In a later analysis, more than 15,000 TCR beta sequences were associated with specific HLA alleles at a false discovery rate of 0.05. In a later analysis, most CMV-associated TCR beta chains were found to appear HLA-restricted, with HLA associations seemingly driven largely by CMV exposure. According to a later analysis, TCR association rates differed among HLA loci, with DRB1 alleles showing the most associated TCRs and HLA-C alleles showing the fewest. A group of highly shared sequence variants was considered likely to be a technical artifact of the sequencing pipeline. Because some donors lacked HLA typing at each locus, the association tests relied only on the typed subset. Correlated functional status among segregating V segments might reflect linkage disequilibrium, but an unknown experimental factor could not be ruled out. Because the 87-base-pair reads could not distinguish some IMGT-functional V segments, including TRBV6-2 and TRBV6-3, those segments were excluded. According to a later genetic analysis, donors in an Asian-associated ancestry cluster had fewer N-insertions in productive TCRs than the approximately 700-donor mean. Sequencing depth was assumed to be roughly uniform across donors in the presence/absence analyses, though that assumption may not hold. CMV serostatus was the only immune exposure information available for the cohort. While some public TCRs were present in many individuals, most TCR sequences turned up only very rarely across donors. In an earlier analysis of around 600 of the donors, most TCR beta V segments were observed in productive rearrangements about 87% or about 30% of the time, broadly matching IMGT annotations. In both the original and validation cohorts, the classifier was reported to diagnose cytomegalovirus status with high specificity and sensitivity. A further reported finding was that TCR beta sequences accurately predicted the HLA-A and HLA-B alleles for most subjects in the first cohort. In a later analysis, several top co-occurrence clusters were reported to appear linked to parvovirus B19, influenza, CMV and Epstein-Barr virus. Because counts were too low, roughly 18 rarely observed V segments, including chromosome 9 orphons, were left out of the earlier analysis of about 500 of the donors. When HLA alleles, especially DR and DQ, strongly co-occurred, TCR associations were difficult to assign to individual alleles. It was suggested by the authors that the approach could potentially be generalized to other disease states and immunological phenotypes. A few of the identified cytomegalovirus-associated TCR beta chains were confirmed in vitro to be specific for cytomegalovirus antigens. In a later analysis, HLA-associated TCR beta chains showed more clonal expansion and lower generation probabilities than non-associated chains that were equally common. An association between a missense DCLRE1C variant and V-gene and J-gene trimming of TCR beta chains was found in a later genetic analysis and replicated in an independent cohort.

Counted from cysteine to phenylalanine, this CDR3 has 12 amino acids. Left in the record is the CDR3 DNA by itself, 36 bases read in frame from the first base. Via the germline V gene, CDR1 is SGHAT and CDR2 FQNNGV. Between the V and J ends, shortened by 1 base and 4 bases respectively, the junction contains 4 bases. To prepare the library, the immunoSEQ multiplex PCR assay was applied. For the multiplex PCR, a mixture combining 60 forward primers for TCR Vbeta segments and 13 reverse primers for TCR Jbeta segments was used. Amplification of the CDR3 region of rearranged TCR beta genes was performed with a multiplex PCR assay on genomic DNA. The amplified TCR beta libraries were sequenced on the Illumina HiSeq System as 87-base-pair reads. In the original analysis: Across the 500 to 850 repertoires, a later analysis counted about 81 million unique TCR beta chains, about 10 million of which were shared by at least two donors. Raw reads were error-corrected and collapsed into unique sequences with a nearest-neighbor algorithm that merged closely related sequences to remove PCR and sequencing errors. V, D and J gene segments were assigned by aligning CDR3 sequences to IMGT reference sequences. For a sequence to be retained, a match of at least six nucleotides was required to both a V gene segment and a J gene segment. A rearrangement counted as productive if the CDR3 had no stop codons and remained in frame with V and J, and every other rearrangement counted as non-productive. Following IMGT convention, CDR3 was defined as the stretch from the second conserved V-encoded cysteine up to the conserved J-encoded phenylalanine. The earlier analysis of some 550 of the donors excluded any sequence lacking an unambiguous match to a single V gene segment. An earlier analysis of 500 to 600 of the donors classified V segments as functional when productive rearrangements were above 56.7% and as segregating when the standard deviation between donors was above 5%. A statistical classification framework was built for diagnosing cytomegalovirus status from the catalog of TCR beta chain sequences. In a later analysis, V and J genes were assigned by comparing TCR nucleotide sequences against IMGT/GENE-DB human TR gene sequences. A later analysis assigned CDR3 sequences and most-parsimonious VDJ recombination scenarios with the TCRdist pipeline. In a later analysis, each TCR beta chain was defined by its CDR3 amino acid sequence together with its V-gene family, and reads lacking a unique V-gene family were excluded. As a way to deal with suspected cross-contamination and a sequencing artifact, a later analysis dropped 500 to 700 nucleotide sequences that were highly shared and had low generation probability. In a later analysis, a clonal expansion index for each public chain was calculated from normalized within-repertoire ranks of inferred template counts. In a later analysis, generation probabilities were computed using a VDJ recombination model fitted to out-of-frame rearrangements, and the results were checked against IGoR. In a later analysis, TCR-TCR, TCR-HLA and TCR-CMV co-occurrence was scored with hypergeometric tests, and a repertoire-size bias correction was applied to TCR pairs. False discovery rates were estimated in a later analysis by permuting HLA or CMV assignments 20 times. In a later analysis, co-occurring TCRs were grouped using DBSCAN, with TCRdist sequence similarity added in when clustering inside HLA-allele-positive subsets. For co-occurrence clustering, repertoires with fewer than 30,000 or more than 120,000 public chains were excluded, along with a handful of repertoires with anomalous nucleotide sharing. TCRdb took this table from immuneACCESS and kept in-frame rearrangements with V and J called. Such tables lack part of the clones; where checked against another copy, unresolved V genes explain under half of the gap, and the rest is unexplained. V, J and clone size reflect that table, while D and trimming were determined from the DNA. The sample yields fewer than 250,000 clones; about three quarters were counted once. The ten largest clonotypes hold roughly 15% of the sample.

About this clone: Its antigen is still unknown. No quality values exist for individual bases; no much larger clone is one base distant.

The cohort comprised several hundred healthy bone marrow donors. All cohort members were sampled while nominally healthy, although unrecorded immune exposures were likely present. The donor tested CMV seronegative and was one of the 352 seronegative cohort members. A peripheral blood sample was provided by each donor, and peripheral blood mononuclear cells were used for TCR beta sequencing. Genomic DNA was extracted from the blood cell samples with the Qiagen DNeasy Blood Extraction Kit. What was sequenced was PBMCs. The clonotype originates from a man between 35 and 55 years old in good health and CMV-seronegative. The chain is assembled from TRBV11-2 and TRBJ2-5; no D gene call is confident. The sequenced DNA: TGTGCCAGCAGCTTAGTGCGAGAGACCCAGTACTTC. Protein translation: CASSLVRETQYF.